This TCR beta chain was recovered during a study of long-term antiretroviral therapy in people with HIV. Study results and caveats: Repertoire dominance by clones expanded before ART was seen at all time points. Missing from the dataset were any data on ART adherence, viral resistance or therapy changes.

For this clone: The antigen is not known.

Version v3.0 of the immunoSEQ assay was performed at survey level. Sequencing was performed with immunoSEQ multiplex PCR; in TCRdb, only in-frame clones are kept and a portion is missing. The data show more than 15,000 clones, 70% to 90% seen once. Germline V gene lookup returns CDR1 MNHNY and CDR2 SVGAGI (reference sequence). The CDR3 totals 15 residues. V trimming: 5 bases; J trimming: 3 bases; junction bases outside the gene matches: 4. The chain carries TRBV6-6 and TRBJ1-4; 9 bases are shared with TRBD1. The sequence was obtained from a man between 18 and 29 years old with HIV. Sequencing was performed on unsorted PBMCs, taken 0.3 years after starting antiretroviral therapy. The CDR3 bases are TGTGCCAGCAGTCCCACAGGGGGCTCTAATGAAAAACTGTTTTTT. Protein: CASSPTGGSNEKLFF.